These T cell receptor beta chains were read from a single sample in a study of cytomegalovirus exposure and HLA in healthy donors. Sequenced by immunoSEQ multiplex PCR; TCRdb stores in-frame clones only, minus some. The sample contains 150,000 or so clones, around 74% of which appear only once. Sequenced sample: PBMCs. The receptors derive from a man aged 18 to 35 in good health and CMV-seronegative. Both conserved end residues are part of each CDR3. The D gene is left open where the match is weak. Expanded clones get a size class; other rows say once, few or many, or leave the size out.

TRBJ1-2 | NA | NA | TRBV19 | TGTGCCAGTAGAACGGGCAGGGCCTACCCGGGCTACACCTTC | CASRTGRAYPGYTF
TRBJ1-5 | once | NA | TRBV4-2 | TGTGCCAGCAGCCAAGGCCCTACAGGGACACTTAGCAATCAGCCCCAGCATTTT | CASSQGPTGTLSNQPQHF
TRBJ2-1 | NA | TRBD1 | TRBV28 | TGTGCCAGCATTACAGGGGTTTTGAACAATGAGCAGTTCTTC | CASITGVLNNEQFF
TRBJ1-2 | NA | NA | TRBV7-8 | TGTGCCAGCAGCTCCATAATGGGACACGGGATATATGGCTACACCTTC | CASSSIMGHGIYGYTF
TRBJ1-1 | NA | NA | TRBV5-1 | TGCGCCAGCAGCTTGGGTCCGGGAGAGAACACTGAAGCTTTCTTT | CASSLGPGENTEAFF
TRBJ2-6 | NA | NA | TRBV7-9 | TGTGCCAGCACCTCCTCTGGGGCCAACGGCCTGACTTTC | CASTSSGANGLTF
TRBJ1-1 | NA | NA | TRBV4-1 | TGCGCCAGCAGCCAAGTACAGGGAGACACTGAAGCTTTCTTT | CASSQVQGDTEAFF
TRBJ1-3 | NA | NA | TRBV5-1 | TGCGCCAGCAGCTTGGCCGGGAGACGCTCTGGAAACACCATATATTTT | CASSLAGRRSGNTIYF
TRBJ1-2 | NA | TRBD1 | TRBV7-9 | TGTGCCAGCAGCTTACGCACAGGGGACTATGGCTACACCTTC | CASSLRTGDYGYTF
TRBJ1-2 | once | NA | TRBV27 | TGTGCCAGCACCCAACGGGGTTCCTATGGCTACACCTTC | CASTQRGSYGYTF
TRBJ1-3 | few | NA | TRBV5-6 | TGTGCCAGCGCTATACCTTCCTCTGGCACCATATATTTT | CASAIPSSGTIYF
TRBJ2-5 | NA | NA | TRBV4-1 | TGCGCCAGCAGCCTTGGGGGGACGGAGACCCAGTACTTC | CASSLGGTETQYF
TRBJ1-6 | NA | TRBD1 | TRBV2 | TGTGCCAGCAGTGAATCGGGACAGGGAGGATCACCCCTCCACTTT | CASSESGQGGSPLHF
TRBJ1-1 | NA | NA | TRBV18 | TGTGCCAGCTCACTGGAGGTCACCAACACTGAAGCTTTCTTT | CASSLEVTNTEAFF
TRBJ2-6 | few | NA | TRBV4-2 | TGTGCCAGCAGCCAGCCCTATACAGGGTATGGGGCCAACGTCCTGACTTTC | CASSQPYTGYGANVLTF
TRBJ2-3 | NA | NA | TRBV25-1 | TGTGCCAGCAACAGGGGCACAGATACGCAGTATTTT | CASNRGTDTQYF
TRBJ1-2 | NA | TRBD1 | TRBV13 | TGTGCCAGCAGACGGATACAGGGGAACTATGGCTACACCTTC | CASRRIQGNYGYTF
TRBJ2-3 | NA | TRBD2 | TRBV19 | TGTGCCAGTAGTATACCGACGGGGGGAGGCACAGATACGCAGTATTTT | CASSIPTGGGTDTQYF
TRBJ2-6 | NA | TRBD1 | TRBV4-3 | TGCGCCAGCAGCCAAGGAGGACAGGGCCCTTATTCTGGGGCCAACGGCCTGACTTTC | CASSQGGQGPYSGANGLTF
TRBJ1-1 | NA | NA | TRBV5-1 | TGCGCCAGCAGCTTACCAGTTATGCAGGGCATGAACACTGAAGCTTTCTTT | CASSLPVMQGMNTEAFF
TRBJ1-4 | few | TRBD1 | TRBV6-6 | TGTGCCAGCAGTTACCCTAGGGGGCTGGTGGGTGAAAAACTGTTTTTT | CASSYPRGLVGEKLFF
TRBJ2-3 | NA | TRBD1 | TRBV5-1 | TGCGCCAGCAGACTGGGACAGGGCCCGGGGGATACGCAGTATTTT | CASRLGQGPGDTQYF
TRBJ2-2 | NA | NA | TRBV18 | TGTGCCAGCTCACCGACAGGACAGCCGAACACCGGGGAGCTGTTTTTT | CASSPTGQPNTGELFF
TRBJ1-5 | few | NA | TRBV2 | TGTGCCAGCAGTTTGTTGGGAGCCCCTAATCAGCCCCAGCATTTT | CASSLLGAPNQPQHF
TRBJ1-2 | once | NA | TRBV28 | TGTGCCAGCAGTTTAGCAGGCCCCTATGGCTACACCTTC | CASSLAGPYGYTF
TRBJ1-2 | NA | TRBD1 | TRBV7-9 | TGTGCCAGCAGCTTAGAGTGGACAGGGGGCCGTTGGGCCTTC | CASSLEWTGGRWAF
TRBJ2-7 | NA | NA | TRBV27 | TGTGCCAGCAGCCAGGGGTACGAGCAGTACTTC | CASSQGYEQYF
TRBJ2-3 | NA | TRBD2 | TRBV9 | TGTGCCAGCAGCCCAACTAGCGGGGGGGCATCAGATACGCAGTATTTT | CASSPTSGGASDTQYF
TRBJ1-1 | NA | NA | TRBV25-1 | TGTGCCAGCAGAGAGGACAGCAACACTGAAGCTTTCTTT | CASREDSNTEAFF
TRBJ1-1 | few | NA | TRBV4-3 | TGCGCCAGCAGCCACGGGACAACGAACACTGAAGCTTTCTTT | CASSHGTTNTEAFF
TRBJ1-4 | NA | NA | TRBV4-3 | TGCGCCAGCAGCCAAGCTCCCTGGTCGGCTAATGAAAAACTGTTTTTT | CASSQAPWSANEKLFF
TRBJ2-5 | NA | TRBD2 | TRBV11-3 | TGTGCCAGCAGCCGCGCGGGGGCTAGCGGGGGAGAGACCCAGTACTTC | CASSRAGASGGETQYF
TRBJ1-1 | few | NA | TRBV5-1 | TGCGCCAGCAGCTTGGTTTTTAACCGGGAGGTTACCTTTAGCGCTTTCTTT | CASSLVFNREVTFSAFF
TRBJ2-5 | NA | TRBD2 | TRBV14 | TGTGCCAGCAGCCAAAAGGGGACTAGCGGGGGGGCCGCGGAGACCCAGTACTTC | CASSQKGTSGGAAETQYF
TRBJ1-5 | few | NA | TRBV27 | TGTGCCAGCAGTTTATCACACGGGGATAGCAATCAGCCCCAGCATTTT | CASSLSHGDSNQPQHF
TRBJ2-3 | NA | TRBD2 | TRBV13 | TGTGCCAGCAGGGGGACTAGCGGGCCCCCTAGCACAGATACGCAGTATTTT | CASRGTSGPPSTDTQYF
TRBJ2-6 | NA | TRBD1 | TRBV11-2 | TGTGCCAGCAGCTTAGTCGACAGGGGGTACGGGGCCAACGTCCTGACTTTC | CASSLVDRGYGANVLTF
TRBJ1-4 | NA | NA | TRBV5-6 | TGTGCCAGCAGCTTGGCCAGGGAAGAAAAACTGTTTTTT | CASSLAREEKLFF
TRBJ1-2 | NA | NA | TRBV4-3 | TGCGCCAGCAGCCAGGAGGTAGGGTGGAACTATGGCTACACCTTC | CASSQEVGWNYGYTF
TRBJ2-5 | few | NA | TRBV18 | TGTGCCAGCTCACCACGGACAGCGATTCAAGAGACCCAGTACTTC | CASSPRTAIQETQYF
TRBJ1-6 | NA | TRBD1 | TRBV10-3 | TGTGCCATCCAAGACAGGGGAGATTCACCCCTCCACTTT | CAIQDRGDSPLHF
TRBJ2-1 | NA | NA | TRBV5-4 | TGTGCCAGCAGCTTGGGGGGGACCGGGGGTACGTACAATGAGCAGTTCTTC | CASSLGGTGGTYNEQFF
TRBJ2-5 | NA | TRBD1 | TRBV5-1 | TGCGCCAGCAGCCTGGGACAGGGGTACCAAGAGACCCAGTACTTC | CASSLGQGYQETQYF
TRBJ1-1 | NA | NA | TRBV7-6 | TGTGCCAGCAGCTTAGAAGGGAGGACTGAAGCTTTCTTT | CASSLEGRTEAFF
TRBJ2-1 | few | NA | TRBV5-1 | TGCGCCAGCAGCACGGACACCTACAATGAGCAGTTCTTC | CASSTDTYNEQFF
TRBJ2-7 | NA | NA | TRBV7-9 | TGTGCCAGCAGCAAGGGAGAGGGACTCGTCAGCTCCTACGAGCAGTACTTC | CASSKGEGLVSSYEQYF
TRBJ2-3 | NA | NA | TRBV10-2 | TGCGCCAGCACGAGTGGTTGGGGCTCCACAGATACGCAGTATTTT | CASTSGWGSTDTQYF
TRBJ2-6 | NA | NA | TRBV6-1 | TGTGCCAGCAGTGGGTGGGCCGGGGCCAACGTCCTGACTTTC | CASSGWAGANVLTF
TRBJ2-7 | NA | TRBD1 | TRBV6-6 | TGTGCCAGCAGTCCTCTCACCGGGACAGTGGCCTACGAGCAGTACTTC | CASSPLTGTVAYEQYF
TRBJ1-4 | NA | TRBD1 | TRBV2 | TGTGCCAGCAGGCCGGGACAGCCTAATGAAAAACTGTTTTTT | CASRPGQPNEKLFF
TRBJ2-5 | few | NA | TRBV28 | TGTGCCAGCAGTCATCTGGCCCTCCAAGAGACCCAGTACTTC | CASSHLALQETQYF
TRBJ1-5 | few | NA | TRBV28 | TGTGCCAGCAGTTTAGGTACCTATAGCAATCAGCCCCAGCATTTT | CASSLGTYSNQPQHF
TRBJ1-5 | NA | NA | TRBV5-4 | TGTGCCAGCAGCTTGAAGGGGGTAGGTCAGCCCCAGCATTTT | CASSLKGVGQPQHF
TRBJ2-1 | NA | NA | TRBV6-5 | TGTGCCAGCAGTCTGACCCCGGGACTTAATGAGCAGTTCTTC | CASSLTPGLNEQFF
TRBJ1-4 | NA | NA | TRBV5-6 | TGTGCCAGCAGCTTGGAGGTAGGGGGAAGGTCTAATGAAAAACTGTTTTTT | CASSLEVGGRSNEKLFF